The clone carrying this TCR beta chain has more than one count but fewer than ten. Antigen: not known. Germline CDR1 reads MNHEY; CDR2 reads SMNVEV (reference sequence). Unmatched junction bases numbered 8, after V lost 4 bases and J lost 1 base. The CDR3 is made up of 18 amino acids. This entry is derived from a study of blood T cells in healthy people across ages. Broader study findings: Compared with aged donors, long-lived donors showed fewer expanded clones, suggesting selection. A strong correlation was seen between TCR beta diversity and naive T cell percentage.

A sample-barcoded 5' primer and a J-beta primer mix were used in a second PCR of roughly 7 to 12 cycles. Carrying 12 random nucleotides, a template-switch adaptor labeled each individual cDNA molecule. TCRdb passed the 5' RACE reads through MiXCR, listing each CDR3 protein once. Of 710,000 or so distinct CDR3 sequences detected, around a fifth appear once; the ten largest clones hold less than 25%. The chain employs TRBV27 and TRBJ2-3; the match to TRBD2 covers 13 bases. The sequencing sample was made of blood. The receptor's source is a man aged 70 or older in good health. The CDR3 loop is CASSSRLGLAGGTDTQYF. The CDR3 DNA reads as TGTGCCAGCAGTTCCAGACTAGGACTAGCGGGGGGCACAGATACGCAGTATTTT.